This T cell receptor beta chain was obtained from a study of CD8+ T cells in alopecia areata. Study context: Those patients who were treated received oral tofacitinib, which was given at 5 to 10 mg twice daily for moderate-to-severe alopecia areata. Study-level findings and limits: Scalp repertoires also include resident alphabeta T cells from normal skin.

The germline V gene encodes CDR1 SNHLY and CDR2 FYNNEI. V shed 3 bases and J shed 4 bases, with 13 bases lying between them. CDR3 length: 15 residues. RNA extraction was followed by reverse transcription into cDNA, which acted as the sequencing template. Assay used: immunoSEQ multiplex PCR; TCRdb lists only in-frame clones, some missing. Seen here are roughly 12,000 clones, around 60% observed once, and the top ten hold 20% to 25%. Researchers gathered lesional scalp punch biopsies and peripheral blood from patients with alopecia areata. As to this clone: Its antigen is as yet unknown.

Material: skin. This receptor was identified in a human donor with alopecia areata. V gene TRBV2 combines with J gene TRBJ1-5; no definite D call. The CDR3 protein is CASSDRFRRNQPQHF. CDR3 sequence (DNA): TGTGCCAGCAGTGATCGATTCCGGAGGAATCAGCCCCAGCATTTT.